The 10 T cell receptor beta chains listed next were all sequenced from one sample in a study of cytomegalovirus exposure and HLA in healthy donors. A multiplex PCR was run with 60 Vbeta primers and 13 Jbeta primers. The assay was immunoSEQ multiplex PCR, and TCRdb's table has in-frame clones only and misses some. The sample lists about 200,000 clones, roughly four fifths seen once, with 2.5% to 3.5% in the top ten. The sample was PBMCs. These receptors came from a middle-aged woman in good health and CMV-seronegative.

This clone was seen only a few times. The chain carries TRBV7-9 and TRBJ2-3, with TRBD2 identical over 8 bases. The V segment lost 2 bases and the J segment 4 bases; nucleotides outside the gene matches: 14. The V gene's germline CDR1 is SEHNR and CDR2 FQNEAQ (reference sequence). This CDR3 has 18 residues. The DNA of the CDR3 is TGTGCCAGCAGCTTATCGGTGGGAGCGGGAGTTTATGCAGATACGCAGTATTTT. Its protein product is CASSLSVGAGVYADTQYF. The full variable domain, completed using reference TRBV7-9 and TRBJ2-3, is DTGVSQNPRHKITKRGQNVTFRCDPISEHNRLYWYRQTLGQGPEFLTYFQNEAQLEKSRLLSDRFSAERPKGSFSTLEIQRTEQGDSAMYLCASSLSVGAGVYADTQYFGPGTRLTVL.

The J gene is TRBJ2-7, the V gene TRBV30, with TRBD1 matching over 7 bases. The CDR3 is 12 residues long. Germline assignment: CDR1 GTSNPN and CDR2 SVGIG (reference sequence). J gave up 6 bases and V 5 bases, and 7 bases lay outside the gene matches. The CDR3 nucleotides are TGTGCCTGGCAGTTAGGGGGCGGCGAGCAGTACTTC. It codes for CAWQLGGGEQYF. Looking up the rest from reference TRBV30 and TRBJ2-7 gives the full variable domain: SQTIHQWPATLVQPVGSPLSLECTVEGTSNPNLYWYRQAAGRGLQLLFYSVGIGQISSEVPQNLSASRPQDRQFILSSKKLLLSDSGFYLCAWQLGGGEQYFGPGTRLTVT.

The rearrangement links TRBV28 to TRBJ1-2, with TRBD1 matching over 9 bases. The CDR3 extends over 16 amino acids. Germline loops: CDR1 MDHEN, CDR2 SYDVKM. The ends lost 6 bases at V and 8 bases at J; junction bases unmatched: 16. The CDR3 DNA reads TGTGCCAGCAGCGGGACAGGGCGAGTGCTAGAACGGGGCTACACCTTC. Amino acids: CASSGTGRVLERGYTF.

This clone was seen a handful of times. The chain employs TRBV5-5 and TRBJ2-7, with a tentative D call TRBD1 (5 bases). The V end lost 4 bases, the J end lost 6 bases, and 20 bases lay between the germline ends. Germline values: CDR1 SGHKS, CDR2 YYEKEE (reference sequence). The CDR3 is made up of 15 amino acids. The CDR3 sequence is CASSGQSDKRGEQYF. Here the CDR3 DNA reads TGTGCCAGCAGCGGACAAAGTGACAAAAGGGGCGAGCAGTACTTC.

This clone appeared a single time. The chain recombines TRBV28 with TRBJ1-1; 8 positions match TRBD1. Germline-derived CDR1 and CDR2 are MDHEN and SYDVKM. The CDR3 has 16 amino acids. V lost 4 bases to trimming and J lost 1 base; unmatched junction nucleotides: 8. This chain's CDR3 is CASSSLGTGANTEAFF. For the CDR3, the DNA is TGTGCCAGCAGTTCCCTGGGGACAGGCGCGAACACTGAAGCTTTCTTT.

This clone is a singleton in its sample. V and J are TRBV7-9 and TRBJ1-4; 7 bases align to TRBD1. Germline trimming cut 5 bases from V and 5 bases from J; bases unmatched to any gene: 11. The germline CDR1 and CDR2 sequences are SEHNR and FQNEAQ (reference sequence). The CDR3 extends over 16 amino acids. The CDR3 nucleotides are TGTGCCAGCAGCCCCCGAGCCGGGACAGAGAATGAAAAACTGTTTTTT. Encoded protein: CASSPRAGTENEKLFF.

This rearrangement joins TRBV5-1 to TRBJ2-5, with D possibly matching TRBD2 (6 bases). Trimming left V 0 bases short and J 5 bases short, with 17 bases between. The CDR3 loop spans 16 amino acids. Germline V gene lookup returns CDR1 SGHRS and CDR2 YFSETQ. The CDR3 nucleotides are TGCGCCAGCAGCTTGGGGTCCTCCGGGAGAGGGGAGACCCAGTACTTC. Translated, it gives CASSLGSSGRGETQYF.

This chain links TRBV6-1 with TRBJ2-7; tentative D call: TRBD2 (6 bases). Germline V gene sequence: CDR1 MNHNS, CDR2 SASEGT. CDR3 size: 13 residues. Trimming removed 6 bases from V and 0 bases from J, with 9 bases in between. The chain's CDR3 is CASRDYSSYEQYF. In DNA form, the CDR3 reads TGTGCCAGCAGGGACTACAGCTCCTACGAGCAGTACTTC.

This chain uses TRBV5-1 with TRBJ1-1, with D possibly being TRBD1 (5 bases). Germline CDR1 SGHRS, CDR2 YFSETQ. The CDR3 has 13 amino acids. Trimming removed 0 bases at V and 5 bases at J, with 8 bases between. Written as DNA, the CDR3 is TGCGCCAGCAGCTTGGCGGGGGAGACTGAAGCTTTCTTT. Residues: CASSLAGETEAFF. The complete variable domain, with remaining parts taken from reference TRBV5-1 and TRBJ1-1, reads KAGVTQTPRYLIKTRGQQVTLSCSPISGHRSVSWYQQTPGQGLQFLFEYFSETQRNKGNFPGRFSGRQFSNSRSEMNVSTLELGDSALYLCASSLAGETEAFFGQGTRLTVV.

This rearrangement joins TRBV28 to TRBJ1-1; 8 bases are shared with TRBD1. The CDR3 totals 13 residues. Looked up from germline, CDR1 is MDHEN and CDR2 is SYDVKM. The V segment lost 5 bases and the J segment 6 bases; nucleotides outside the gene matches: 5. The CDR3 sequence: CASSPGQGPEAFF. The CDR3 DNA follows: TGTGCCAGCAGTCCCGGACAGGGCCCTGAAGCTTTCTTT. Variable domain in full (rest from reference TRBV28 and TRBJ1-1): DVKVTQSSRYLVKRTGEKVFLECVQDMDHENMFWYRQDPGLGLRLIYFSYDVKMKEKGDIPEGYSVSREKKERFSLILESASTNQTSMYLCASSPGQGPEAFFGQGTRLTVV.